The clone carrying this TCR beta chain was found a few times. The antigen is undetermined. Unique molecular identifiers were added to individual cDNA molecules. MiXCR was run by TCRdb on the 5' RACE reads, yielding one entry per CDR3 protein. This sample carries over 50,000 distinct CDR3 sequences, 6.5% to 9% of them seen once, and the ten largest clones take roughly a tenth. This record belongs to a study of early T cells in non-severe SARS-CoV-2 infection. About the study: Sequencing targeted bulk RNA from unsorted whole blood, leaving chains unpaired.

Overall study findings and caveats: A preference for anti-spike CD8 responses marked VDJdb matching, which missed private and CD4 specificities.

CDR3 length equals 11 residues. Germline V lookup: CDR1 MGHRA, CDR2 YSYEKL. The V end was cut by 3 bases, the J end by 3 bases, with 2 bases between. The chain is built from TRBV4-1 and TRBJ1-1; D is unresolved. The sequence came from an adult who was a healthcare worker with PCR-confirmed SARS-CoV-2 infection or an uninfected control (not recorded which). Sequences were obtained from whole blood. The CDR3 here is CASSHYTEAFF. The CDR3 DNA follows: TGCGCCAGCAGCCACTACACTGAAGCTTTCTTT.